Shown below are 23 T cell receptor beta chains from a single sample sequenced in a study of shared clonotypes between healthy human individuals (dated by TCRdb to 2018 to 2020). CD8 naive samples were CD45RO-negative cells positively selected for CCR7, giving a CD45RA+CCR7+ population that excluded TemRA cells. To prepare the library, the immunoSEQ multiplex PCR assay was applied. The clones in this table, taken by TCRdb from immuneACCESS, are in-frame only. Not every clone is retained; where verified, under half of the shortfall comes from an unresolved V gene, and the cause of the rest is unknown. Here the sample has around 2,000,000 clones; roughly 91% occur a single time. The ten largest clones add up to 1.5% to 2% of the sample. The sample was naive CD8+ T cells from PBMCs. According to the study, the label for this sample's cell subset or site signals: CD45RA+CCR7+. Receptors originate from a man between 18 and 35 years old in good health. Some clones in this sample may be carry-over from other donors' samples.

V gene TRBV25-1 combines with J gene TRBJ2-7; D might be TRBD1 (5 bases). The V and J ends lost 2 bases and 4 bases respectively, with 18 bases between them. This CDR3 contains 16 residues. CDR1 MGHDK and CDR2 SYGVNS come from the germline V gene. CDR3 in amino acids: CASSERYTGSNYEQYF. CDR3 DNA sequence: TGTGCCAGCAGTGAACGGTATACAGGATCGAATTACGAGCAGTACTTC.

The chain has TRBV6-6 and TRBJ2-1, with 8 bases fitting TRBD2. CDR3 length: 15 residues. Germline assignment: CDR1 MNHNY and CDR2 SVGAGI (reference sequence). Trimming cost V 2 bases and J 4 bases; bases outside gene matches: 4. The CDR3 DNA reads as TGTGCCAGCAGTTACGCGGCGGGAGGATACAATGAGCAGTTCTTC. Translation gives CASSYAAGGYNEQFF.

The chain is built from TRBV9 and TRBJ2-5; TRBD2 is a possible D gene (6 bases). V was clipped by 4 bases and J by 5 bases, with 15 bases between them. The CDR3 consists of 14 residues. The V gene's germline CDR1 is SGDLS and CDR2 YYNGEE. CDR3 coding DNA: TGTGCCAGCAGCCTTGGGACTGCGCGGGAGACCCAGTACTTC. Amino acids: CASSLGTARETQYF.

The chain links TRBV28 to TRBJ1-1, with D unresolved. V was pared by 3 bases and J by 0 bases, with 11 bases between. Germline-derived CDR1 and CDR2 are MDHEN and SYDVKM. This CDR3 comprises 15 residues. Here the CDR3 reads CASSFRYGVNTEAFF. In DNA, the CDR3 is TGTGCCAGCAGTTTCAGATATGGGGTGAACACTGAAGCTTTCTTT.

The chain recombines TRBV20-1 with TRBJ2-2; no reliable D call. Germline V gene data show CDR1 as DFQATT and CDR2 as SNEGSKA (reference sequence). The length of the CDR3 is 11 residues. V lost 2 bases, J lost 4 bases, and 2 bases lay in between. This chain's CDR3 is CSARSTGELFF. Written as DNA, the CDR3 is TGCAGTGCTAGATCCACCGGGGAGCTGTTTTTT.

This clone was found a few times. The CDR3 region is CASSLGASYEQYF. The CDR3 DNA reads as TGTGCCAGCAGCTTAGGGGCTAGCTACGAGCAGTACTTC. This chain joins TRBV13 and TRBJ2-7; no definite D call. The germline V and J ends were trimmed by 0 bases and 3 bases, with 6 bases remaining between them. The CDR3 length is 13 residues. The germline V gene encodes CDR1 PRHDT and CDR2 FYEKMQ (reference sequence).

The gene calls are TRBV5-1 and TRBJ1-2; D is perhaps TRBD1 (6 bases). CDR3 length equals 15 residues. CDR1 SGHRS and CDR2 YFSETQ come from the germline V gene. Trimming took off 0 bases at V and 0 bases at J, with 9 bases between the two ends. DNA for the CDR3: TGCGCCAGCAGCTTGGAGGCAGGGGCTAACTATGGCTACACCTTC. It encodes CASSLEAGANYGYTF.

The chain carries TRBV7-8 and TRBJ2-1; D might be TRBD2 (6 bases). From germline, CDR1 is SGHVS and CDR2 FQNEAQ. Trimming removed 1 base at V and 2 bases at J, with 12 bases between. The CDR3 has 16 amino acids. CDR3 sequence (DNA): TGTGCCAGCAGCTTAGGTTCGCTAGCGACCTACAATGAGCAGTTCTTC. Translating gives CASSLGSLATYNEQFF.

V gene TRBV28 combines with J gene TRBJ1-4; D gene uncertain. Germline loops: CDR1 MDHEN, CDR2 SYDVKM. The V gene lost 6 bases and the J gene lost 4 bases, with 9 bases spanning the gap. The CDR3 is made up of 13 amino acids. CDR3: CASSQLINEKLFF. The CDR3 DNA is TGTGCCAGCAGCCAGTTAATTAATGAAAAACTGTTTTTT.

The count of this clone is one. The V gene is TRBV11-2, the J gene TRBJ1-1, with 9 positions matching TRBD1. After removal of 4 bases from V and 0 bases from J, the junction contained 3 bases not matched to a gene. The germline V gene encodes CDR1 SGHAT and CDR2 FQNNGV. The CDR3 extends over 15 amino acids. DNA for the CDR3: TGTGCCAGCAGCTCGGACAGGGGCTTGAACACTGAAGCTTTCTTT. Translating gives CASSSDRGLNTEAFF. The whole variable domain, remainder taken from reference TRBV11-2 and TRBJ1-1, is EAGVAQSPRYKIIEKRQSVAFWCNPISGHATLYWYQQILGQGPKLLIQFQNNGVVDDSQLPKDRFSAERLKGVDSTLKIQPAKLEDSAVYLCASSSDRGLNTEAFFGQGTRLTVV.

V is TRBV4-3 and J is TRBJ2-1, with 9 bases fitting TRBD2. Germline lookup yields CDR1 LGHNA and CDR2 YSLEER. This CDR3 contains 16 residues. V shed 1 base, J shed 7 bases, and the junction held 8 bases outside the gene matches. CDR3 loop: CASSQGPGLAGNEQFF. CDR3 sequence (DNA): TGCGCCAGCAGCCAAGGTCCGGGACTAGCTGGGAATGAGCAGTTCTTC.

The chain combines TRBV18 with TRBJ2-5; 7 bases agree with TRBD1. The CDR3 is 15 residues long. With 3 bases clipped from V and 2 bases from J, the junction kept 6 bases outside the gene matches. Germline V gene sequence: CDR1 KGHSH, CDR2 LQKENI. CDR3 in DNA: TGTGCCAGCTCACCTGGCAGGGGGTCTCAAGAGACCCAGTACTTC. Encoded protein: CASSPGRGSQETQYF.

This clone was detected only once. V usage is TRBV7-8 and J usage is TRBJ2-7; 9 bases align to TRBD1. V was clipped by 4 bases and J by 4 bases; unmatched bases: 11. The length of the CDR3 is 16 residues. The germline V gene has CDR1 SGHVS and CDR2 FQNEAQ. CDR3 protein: CASSSVPGTGTYEQYF. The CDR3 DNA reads TGTGCCAGCAGCTCCGTTCCCGGGACAGGGACTTACGAGCAGTACTTC.

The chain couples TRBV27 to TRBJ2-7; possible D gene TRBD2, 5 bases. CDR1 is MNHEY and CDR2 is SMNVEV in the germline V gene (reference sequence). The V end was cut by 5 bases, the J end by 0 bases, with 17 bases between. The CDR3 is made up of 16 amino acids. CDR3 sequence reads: CASSLSGSAISYEQYF. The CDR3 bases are TGTGCCAGCAGTCTGAGCGGTAGCGCAATCTCCTACGAGCAGTACTTC.

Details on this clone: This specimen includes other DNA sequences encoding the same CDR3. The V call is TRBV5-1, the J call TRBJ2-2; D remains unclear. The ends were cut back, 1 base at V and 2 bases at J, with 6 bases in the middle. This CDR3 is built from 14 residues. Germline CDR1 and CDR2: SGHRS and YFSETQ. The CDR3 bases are TGCGCCAGCAGCTTGAGTCGAAACACCGGGGAGCTGTTTTTT. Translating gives CASSLSRNTGELFF.

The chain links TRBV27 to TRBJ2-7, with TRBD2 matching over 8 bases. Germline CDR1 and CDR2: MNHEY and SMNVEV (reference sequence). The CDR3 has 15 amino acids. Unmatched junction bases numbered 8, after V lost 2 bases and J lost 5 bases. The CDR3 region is CASSLLLAGIDEQYF. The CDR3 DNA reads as TGTGCCAGCAGTTTACTTCTAGCGGGTATCGACGAGCAGTACTTC.

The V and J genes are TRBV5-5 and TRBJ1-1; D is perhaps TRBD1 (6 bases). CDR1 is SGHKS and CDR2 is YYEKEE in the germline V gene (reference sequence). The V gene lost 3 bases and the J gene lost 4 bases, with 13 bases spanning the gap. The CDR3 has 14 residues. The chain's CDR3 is CASSYQGGSTEAFF. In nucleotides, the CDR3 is TGTGCCAGCAGCTACCAAGGGGGTAGCACTGAAGCTTTCTTT. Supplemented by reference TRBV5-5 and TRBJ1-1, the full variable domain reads DAGVTQSPTHLIKTRGQQVTLRCSPISGHKSVSWYQQVLGQGPQFIFQYYEKEERGRGNFPDRFSARQFPNYSSELNVNALLLGDSALYLCASSYQGGSTEAFFGQGTRLTVV.

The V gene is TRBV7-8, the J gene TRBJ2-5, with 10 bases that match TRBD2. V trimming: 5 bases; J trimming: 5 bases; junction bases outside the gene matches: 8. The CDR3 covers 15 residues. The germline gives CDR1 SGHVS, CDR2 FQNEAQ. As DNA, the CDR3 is TGTGCCAGCAGCGCAATAGCGGGAGGAACGGAGACCCAGTACTTC. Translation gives CASSAIAGGTETQYF. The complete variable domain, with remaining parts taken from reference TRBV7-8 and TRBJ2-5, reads GAGVSQSPRYKVAKRGQDVALRCDPISGHVSLFWYQQALGQGPEFLTYFQNEAQLDKSGLPSDRFFAERPEGSVSTLKIQRTQQEDSAVYLCASSAIAGGTETQYFGPGTRLLVL.

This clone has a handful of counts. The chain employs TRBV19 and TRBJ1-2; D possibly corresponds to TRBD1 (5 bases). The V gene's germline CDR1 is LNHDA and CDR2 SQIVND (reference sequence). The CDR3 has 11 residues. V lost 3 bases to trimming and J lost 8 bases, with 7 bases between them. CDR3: CASSMGEGYTF. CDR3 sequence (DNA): TGTGCCAGTAGTATGGGGGAAGGCTACACCTTC.

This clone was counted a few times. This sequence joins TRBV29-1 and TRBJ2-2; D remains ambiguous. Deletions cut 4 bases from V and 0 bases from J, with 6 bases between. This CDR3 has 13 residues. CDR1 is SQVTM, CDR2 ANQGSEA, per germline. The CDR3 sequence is CSVVSTNTGELFF. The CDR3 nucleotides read TGCAGCGTTGTATCTACGAACACCGGGGAGCTGTTTTTT.

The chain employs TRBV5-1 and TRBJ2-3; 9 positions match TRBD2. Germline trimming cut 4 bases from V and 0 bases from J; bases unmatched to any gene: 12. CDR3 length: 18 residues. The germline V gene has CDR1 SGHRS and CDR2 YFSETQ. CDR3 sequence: CASSHGRRAGGSTDTQYF. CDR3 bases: TGCGCCAGCAGCCACGGTCGGCGAGCGGGAGGTAGCACAGATACGCAGTATTTT.

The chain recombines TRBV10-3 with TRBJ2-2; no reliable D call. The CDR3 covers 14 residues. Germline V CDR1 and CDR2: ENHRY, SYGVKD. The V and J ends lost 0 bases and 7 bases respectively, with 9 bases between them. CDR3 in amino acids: CAISESAFGGELFF. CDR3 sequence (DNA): TGTGCCATCAGTGAGTCGGCTTTCGGCGGGGAGCTGTTTTTT.

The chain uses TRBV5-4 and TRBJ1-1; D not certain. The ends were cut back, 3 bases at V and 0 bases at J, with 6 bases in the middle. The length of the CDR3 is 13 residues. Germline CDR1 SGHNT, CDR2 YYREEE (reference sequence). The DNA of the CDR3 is TGTGCCAGCAGCTCGAGACTGAACACTGAAGCTTTCTTT. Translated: CASSSRLNTEAFF.